Following are 28 T cell receptor beta chains from one sample sequenced in a study of shared clonotypes between healthy human individuals. Only in-frame clones appear in the TCRdb table, and some are missing; sequencing was by immunoSEQ multiplex PCR. This sample has around 2.1 million clones, with under 95% found just once. Naive CD8 cells lacked CD45RO and underwent positive selection for CCR7, leaving out terminally differentiated effector memory CD45RA+ cells. The sequenced sample consisted of naive CD8+ T cells from PBMCs. Receptors originate from a man aged 18-30 years in good health. Some clones in this sample may be carry-over from other donors' samples.

The chain links TRBV27 to TRBJ2-1; tentatively, D is TRBD2 (6 bases). This CDR3 spans 12 amino acids. V was clipped by 7 bases and J by 12 bases, with 16 bases between them. Germline CDR1 MNHEY, CDR2 SMNVEV (reference sequence). The CDR3 loop reads CASKTEGLGQFF. The CDR3 region has the DNA TGTGCCAGCAAGACGGAGGGCTTGGGGCAGTTCTTC.

This chain uses TRBV2 with TRBJ2-7, with D tentatively TRBD1 (5 bases). The CDR3 runs 15 residues. The V and J ends lost 4 bases and 1 base respectively, with 14 bases between them. In germline, CDR1 is SNHLY, CDR2 FYNNEI. The CDR3 DNA follows: TGTGCCAGCAGTGGGTTGGACACCTTTTCCTACGAGCAGTACTTC. This sequence encodes CASSGLDTFSYEQYF.

Worth noting for this clone: Other DNA sequences in the same sample also yield this CDR3. The V call is TRBV5-1, the J call TRBJ2-7; the match to TRBD2 covers 8 bases. J was trimmed by 3 bases and V by 2 bases; bases with no gene match: 1. This CDR3 has 13 amino acids. Germline V CDR1 and CDR2: SGHRS, YFSETQ. The chain's CDR3 is CASSFRGGYEQYF. Here the CDR3 DNA reads TGCGCCAGCAGCTTCCGGGGGGGCTACGAGCAGTACTTC.

CDR3 sequence (DNA): TGTGCCAGCAGTGATGCTACCTCCTACGAGCAGTACTTC. Protein sequence: CASSDATSYEQYF. The J gene is TRBJ2-7, the V gene TRBV2, with D unclear. This CDR3 region has 13 residues. The germline V gene has CDR1 SNHLY and CDR2 FYNNEI. V lost 3 bases and J lost 0, with 6 bases in between.

The chain joins TRBV21-1 to TRBJ1-2; no check of the table's D call, TRBD1, against the DNA was made. TRBV21-1 is reported as a pseudogene. The length of the CDR3 is 14 residues. The CDR3 region is CASSKYRANYGYTF. The CDR3, as DNA: TGTGCCAGCAGCAAATACAGAGCTAACTATGGCTACACCTTC.

The chain carries TRBV28 and TRBJ2-5; TRBD2 aligns across 14 bases. CDR1 MDHEN and CDR2 SYDVKM come from the germline V gene. Trimming took 4 bases from V and 1 from J; bases not matched to a gene: 8. The CDR3 runs to 18 residues. The CDR3 DNA reads TGTGCCAGCAGTTCCGGGGGACTAGCGGGAGCCGTCCAAGAGACCCAGTACTTC. This translates into CASSSGGLAGAVQETQYF.

The count of this clone is one. The chain carries TRBV10-3 and TRBJ2-1; the D gene could be TRBD1 or TRBD2 (5 bases each). The germline gives CDR1 ENHRY, CDR2 SYGVKD. This CDR3 has 15 amino acids. Trimming pared 7 bases from V and 5 bases from J, leaving 18 bases between. CDR3 sequence: CAIKAGARSDNEQFF. In DNA, the CDR3 is TGTGCCATCAAGGCCGGGGCCCGGTCGGACAATGAGCAGTTCTTC.

V usage is TRBV2 and J usage is TRBJ1-4; D not resolved. This CDR3 region has 13 residues. Germline V gene sequence: CDR1 SNHLY, CDR2 FYNNEI. Trimming stripped 7 bases from V and 0 bases from J, with 6 bases between. The CDR3 loop reads CASIPATNEKLFF. CDR3 DNA sequence: TGTGCCAGCATACCGGCAACTAATGAAAAACTGTTTTTT.

The chain uses TRBV11-2 and TRBJ2-1; D not certain. Germline V gene data show CDR1 as SGHAT and CDR2 as FQNNGV. Trimming removed 1 base at V and 8 bases at J, with 15 bases between. The CDR3 sequence is 15 residues long. The CDR3 here is CASSLGVRLGDEQFF. CDR3 coding DNA: TGTGCCAGCAGCTTAGGGGTCCGCCTCGGCGATGAGCAGTTCTTC.

Comment on this clone: The same CDR3 also results from other DNA sequences found in this sample. The rearrangement uses TRBV28 and TRBJ1-5; D gene unclear. The CDR3 spans 15 residues. The germline CDR1 and CDR2 sequences are MDHEN and SYDVKM. Trimming left V 5 bases short and J 0 bases short, with 11 bases between. The CDR3 is CASSPTGFSNQPQHF. The DNA for the CDR3 is TGTGCCAGCAGTCCAACCGGTTTTAGCAATCAGCCCCAGCATTTT.

V is TRBV10-3 and J is TRBJ2-4; a possible D gene is TRBD1 (5 bases). Germline loops: CDR1 ENHRY, CDR2 SYGVKD. CDR3 length: 18 residues. Trimming pared 2 bases from V and 2 bases from J, leaving 19 bases between. CDR3 DNA sequence: TGTGCCATCAGTGAGACGGCGGACGGTACAGGAACCAAAAACATTCAGTACTTC. Protein: CAISETADGTGTKNIQYF.

Only one count was recorded for this clone. The chain's CDR3 is CASTPPIYTGELFF. Written as DNA, the CDR3 is TGTGCCAGCACCCCCCCGATCTACACCGGGGAGCTGTTTTTT. The rearrangement links TRBV11-2 to TRBJ2-2; D ambiguous. V was trimmed by 7 bases and J by 3 bases, leaving 12 bases between them. This CDR3 is built from 14 residues. Per germline, CDR1 SGHAT and CDR2 FQNNGV.

The rearrangement joins TRBV7-9 to TRBJ1-4, with D uncertain. Trimming cost V 4 bases and J 5 bases, with 20 bases left between them. CDR1 SEHNR and CDR2 FQNEAQ come from the germline V gene (reference sequence). The CDR3 is made up of 17 amino acids. The CDR3 DNA sequence: TGTGCCAGCAGCTCTTCTCGGGCCGGCCCCTTGAATGAAAAACTGTTTTTT. Its protein product is CASSSSRAGPLNEKLFF.

Worth noting for this clone: Other DNA sequences in the sample encode the same CDR3. This chain joins TRBV7-9 and TRBJ2-7; no clear D gene. The CDR3 runs 13 residues. V dropped 4 bases and J dropped 0 bases, with 7 bases sitting between them. In germline, CDR1 is SEHNR, CDR2 FQNEAQ (reference sequence). The DNA of the CDR3 is TGTGCCAGCAGCTACGTCTCCTCCTACGAGCAGTACTTC. Translated, it gives CASSYVSSYEQYF.

The V call is TRBV9, the J call TRBJ1-4; D unclear. Germline CDR1 is SGDLS and CDR2 is YYNGEE. V was clipped by 4 bases and J by 5 bases, with 12 bases between them. The CDR3 sequence is 14 residues long. The CDR3 loop reads CASSSGASNEKLFF. The CDR3 nucleotides read TGTGCCAGCAGCTCAGGAGCCTCAAATGAAAAACTGTTTTTT.

This chain connects TRBV11-2 to TRBJ1-4, with 9 bases aligning to TRBD1. Trimming removed 3 bases from V and 8 bases from J; junction bases left unmatched: 4. The CDR3 spans 14 residues. Per the germline V gene, CDR1 is SGHAT and CDR2 is FQNNGV. The CDR3 spells CASSLGQGWEKLFF. The CDR3 region has the DNA TGTGCCAGCAGCTTGGGACAGGGTTGGGAAAAACTGTTTTTT.

This rearrangement joins TRBV5-8 to TRBJ1-2; D might be TRBD1 (5 bases). CDR1 SGHTS and CDR2 YDEGEE come from the germline V gene. Trimming removed 1 base at V and 4 bases at J, with 17 bases between. The CDR3 is made up of 16 amino acids. The CDR3, as DNA: TGTGCCAGCAGCTTGAGACAGATACCCCTTGGCTATGGCTACACCTTC. Translation: CASSLRQIPLGYGYTF.

This chain uses TRBV11-2 with TRBJ1-5; 9 bases are a match to TRBD1. V dropped 5 bases and J dropped 4; count of bases not matched to a gene: 3. Per the germline V gene, CDR1 is SGHAT and CDR2 is FQNNGV. This CDR3 is built from 14 residues. The CDR3: CASSPGTGNQPQHF. DNA for the CDR3: TGTGCCAGCAGCCCGGGGACAGGGAATCAGCCCCAGCATTTT. Combining the CDR3 with reference TRBV11-2 and TRBJ1-5 gives the whole variable domain EAGVAQSPRYKIIEKRQSVAFWCNPISGHATLYWYQQILGQGPKLLIQFQNNGVVDDSQLPKDRFSAERLKGVDSTLKIQPAKLEDSAVYLCASSPGTGNQPQHFGDGTRLSIL.

This clone occurred once. The chain employs TRBV19 and TRBJ2-7; D may be TRBD1 or TRBD2 (6 bases each). Germline V lookup: CDR1 LNHDA, CDR2 SQIVND (reference sequence). V was cut by 11 bases and J by 3 bases, with 14 bases left in between. The CDR3 is 12 residues long. DNA for the CDR3: TGTGCCTCGGGGGCGTCGGACTACGAGCAGTACTTC. It specifies CASGASDYEQYF. Variable domain in full (rest from reference TRBV19 and TRBJ2-7): DGGITQSPKYLFRKEGQNVTLSCEQNLNHDAMYWYRQDPGQGLRLIYYSQIVNDFQKGDIAEGYSVSREKKESFPLTVTSAQKNPTAFYLCASGASDYEQYFGPGTRLTVT.

V usage is TRBV7-9 and J usage is TRBJ2-3; no clear D gene. Trimming shortened V by 5 bases and J by 2 bases, and 20 bases separated the two germline ends. Germline V gives CDR1 SEHNR, CDR2 FQNEAQ (reference sequence). The CDR3 has 17 residues. The CDR3 DNA reads TGTGCCAGCAGCCACGTACTAAGGGTGCAAATCACAGATACGCAGTATTTT. Translating it yields CASSHVLRVQITDTQYF.

The chain carries TRBV9 and TRBJ2-3; D gene uncertain. The CDR3 contains 14 residues. V lost 4 bases and J lost 3, with 12 bases in between. Germline assignment: CDR1 SGDLS and CDR2 YYNGEE. The CDR3 sequence is CASSPSARTDTQYF. DNA of the CDR3: TGTGCCAGCAGCCCCTCAGCTCGGACAGATACGCAGTATTTT.

The chain links TRBV9 to TRBJ2-6; no clear D. The CDR3 runs to 15 residues. The ends were cut back, 4 bases at V and 0 bases at J, with 8 bases in the middle. Looked up from germline, CDR1 is SGDLS and CDR2 is YYNGEE. CDR3 nucleotides: TGTGCCAGCAGCCCATTGATCTCTGGGGCCAACGTCCTGACTTTC. It encodes CASSPLISGANVLTF.

This chain connects TRBV10-3 to TRBJ2-7; maybe TRBD2 (6 bases). V was clipped by 0 bases and J by 7 bases, with 10 bases between them. There are 13 residues in the CDR3. Germline lookup yields CDR1 ENHRY and CDR2 SYGVKD. The CDR3 is CAISESNAGEQYF. The CDR3 DNA reads as TGTGCCATCAGTGAGTCGAACGCGGGGGAGCAGTACTTC.

V usage is TRBV2 and J usage is TRBJ2-1; no definite D call. This CDR3 is built from 11 residues. Trimming shortened V by 11 bases and J by 6 bases, and 11 bases separated the two germline ends. Germline CDR1 is SNHLY and CDR2 is FYNNEI. CDR3 region: CAAGSTNEQFF. CDR3 bases: TGTGCCGCCGGTAGTACCAATGAGCAGTTCTTC.

V is TRBV6-1 and J is TRBJ1-5, with TRBD1 identical over 9 bases. Losses at the gene ends were 4 bases for V and 11 bases for J; bases not matched to a gene: 3. Per germline, CDR1 MNHNS and CDR2 SASEGT. This CDR3 has 12 residues. CDR3 nucleotide sequence: TGTGCCAGCAGTGGGACAGGGGAGGCCCAGCATTTT. Its protein is CASSGTGEAQHF.

A single count supports this clone. The genes are TRBV15 and TRBJ1-4, with D tentatively TRBD1 (6 bases). V lost 1 base, J lost 8 bases, and 17 bases lay in between. CDR1 and CDR2 from the germline V gene are LNHNV and YYDKDF (reference sequence). The CDR3 loop spans 16 amino acids. CDR3 region: CATSRVPAGVDEKLFF. The CDR3 DNA follows: TGTGCCACCAGCAGAGTCCCGGCAGGGGTGGACGAAAAACTGTTTTTT.

This chain links TRBV5-4 with TRBJ2-5; the D call may be TRBD1 or TRBD2 (5 bases each). Germline V gives CDR1 SGHNT, CDR2 YYREEE (reference sequence). V lost 4 bases and J lost 4, with 17 bases in between. There are 15 residues in the CDR3. The CDR3 DNA is TGTGCCAGCAGCCTCCGAGGTTGGGGGAGAGAGACCCAGTACTTC. Translation: CASSLRGWGRETQYF.

The V gene is TRBV5-6, the J gene TRBJ1-4; D remains ambiguous. The CDR3 sequence is 14 residues long. Deletions cut 4 bases from V and 5 bases from J, with 12 bases between. Germline-derived CDR1 and CDR2 are SGHDT and YYEEEE. CDR3 coding DNA: TGTGCCAGCAGCCCGGAAACAGAAAATGAAAAACTGTTTTTT. Its protein is CASSPETENEKLFF.